This paragraph covers one T cell receptor (beta chain) sequence. Its cognate antigen is unknown. Sample time point: week 47, end of study. Vaccinated patients received 300 ug of mutant IDH1 20-mer peptide per dose, with topical imiquimod. The ends were cut back, 3 bases at V and 3 bases at J, with 19 bases in the middle. This CDR3 contains 18 residues. Germline values: CDR1 SGHRS, CDR2 YFSETQ. This record comes from a study of a mutant IDH1 vaccine in newly diagnosed glioma. As for the study in general: The study started vaccination 4-6 weeks after radiotherapy alone, or with temozolomide cycles.

This table comes from immunoSEQ multiplex PCR, and its TCRdb copy is limited to in-frame clones, with some not included. The sample has 90,000 to 100,000 clones, about 90% seen once. The sequence was collected from a woman between 45 and 60 years old with glioma. The material was PBMCs, obtained from a glioma patient whose treatment included an IDH1 peptide vaccine. The V call is TRBV5-1, the J call TRBJ1-6; tentative D call: TRBD1 (6 bases). The CDR3 DNA reads as TGCGCCAGCAGCTCAATCCCAACAGGGTATAACTATAATTCACCCCTCCACTTT. Its protein is CASSSIPTGYNYNSPLHF.